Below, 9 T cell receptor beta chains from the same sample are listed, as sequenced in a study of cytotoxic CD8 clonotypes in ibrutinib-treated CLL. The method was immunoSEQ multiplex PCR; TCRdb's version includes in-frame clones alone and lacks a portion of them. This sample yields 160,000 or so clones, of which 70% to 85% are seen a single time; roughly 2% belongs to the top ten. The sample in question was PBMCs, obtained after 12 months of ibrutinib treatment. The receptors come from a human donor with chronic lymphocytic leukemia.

CDR3 nucleotides: TGTGCCAGCAGCGCCGGACTAGCGGGAGCACCCTACAATGAGCAGTTCTTC. Its protein is CASSAGLAGAPYNEQFF. This chain uses TRBV9 with TRBJ2-1; 13 bases map to TRBD2. With V trimmed by 3 bases and J by 2 bases, 5 bases remained unmatched. The germline gives CDR1 SGDLS, CDR2 YYNGEE. The CDR3 has 17 amino acids.

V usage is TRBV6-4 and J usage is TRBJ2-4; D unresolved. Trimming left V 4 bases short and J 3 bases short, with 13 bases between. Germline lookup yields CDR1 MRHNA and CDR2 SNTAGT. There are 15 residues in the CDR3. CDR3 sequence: CASSASQRGKNIQYF. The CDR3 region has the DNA TGTGCCAGCAGTGCCTCGCAACGAGGCAAAAACATTCAGTACTTC.

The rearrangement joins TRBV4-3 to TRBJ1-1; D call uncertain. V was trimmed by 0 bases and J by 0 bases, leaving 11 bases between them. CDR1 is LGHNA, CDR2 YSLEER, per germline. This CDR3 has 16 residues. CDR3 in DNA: TGCGCCAGCAGCCAAGATCGCAGCTTAATGAACACTGAAGCTTTCTTT. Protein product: CASSQDRSLMNTEAFF.

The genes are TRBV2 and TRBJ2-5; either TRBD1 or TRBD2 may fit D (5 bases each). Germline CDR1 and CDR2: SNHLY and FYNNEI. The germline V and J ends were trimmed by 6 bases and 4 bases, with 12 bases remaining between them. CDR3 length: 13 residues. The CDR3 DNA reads TGTGCCAGCAGGGGGGTGGTAGGAGAGACCCAGTACTTC. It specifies CASRGVVGETQYF.

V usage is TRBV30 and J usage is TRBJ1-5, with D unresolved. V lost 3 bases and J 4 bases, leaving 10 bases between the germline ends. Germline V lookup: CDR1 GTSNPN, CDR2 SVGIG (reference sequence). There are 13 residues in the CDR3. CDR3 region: CAWRVNENQPQHF. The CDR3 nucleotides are TGTGCCTGGAGAGTAAATGAGAATCAGCCCCAGCATTTT.

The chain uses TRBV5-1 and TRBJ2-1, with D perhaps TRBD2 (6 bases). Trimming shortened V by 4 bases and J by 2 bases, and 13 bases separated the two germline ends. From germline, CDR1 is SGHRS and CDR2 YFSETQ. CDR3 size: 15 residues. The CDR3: CASSPLEGPYNEQFF. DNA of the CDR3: TGCGCCAGCAGCCCCTTGGAGGGCCCCTACAATGAGCAGTTCTTC.

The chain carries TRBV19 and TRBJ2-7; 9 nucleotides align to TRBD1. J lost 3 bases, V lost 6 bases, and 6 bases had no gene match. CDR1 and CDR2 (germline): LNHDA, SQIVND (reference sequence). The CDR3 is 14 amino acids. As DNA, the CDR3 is TGTGCCAGTAGCCTAGGACAGGGGAGCTACGAGCAGTACTTC. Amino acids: CASSLGQGSYEQYF. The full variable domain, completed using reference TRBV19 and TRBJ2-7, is DGGITQSPKYLFRKEGQNVTLSCEQNLNHDAMYWYRQDPGQGLRLIYYSQIVNDFQKGDIAEGYSVSREKKESFPLTVTSAQKNPTAFYLCASSLGQGSYEQYFGPGTRLTVT.

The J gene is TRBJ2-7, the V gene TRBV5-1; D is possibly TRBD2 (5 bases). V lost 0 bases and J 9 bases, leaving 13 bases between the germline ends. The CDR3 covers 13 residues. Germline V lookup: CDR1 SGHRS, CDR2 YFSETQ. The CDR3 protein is CASSLGDNRGQYF. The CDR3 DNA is TGCGCCAGCAGCTTGGGTGACAATCGGGGGCAGTACTTC.

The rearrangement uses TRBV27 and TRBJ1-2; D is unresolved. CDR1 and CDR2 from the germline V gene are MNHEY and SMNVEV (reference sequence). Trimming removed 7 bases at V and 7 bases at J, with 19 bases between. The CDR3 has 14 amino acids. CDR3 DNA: TGTGCCAGCACCCCCCGGCGGGGAGAGGGTGGCTACACCTTC. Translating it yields CASTPRRGEGGYTF.